The clone carrying this T cell receptor beta chain was seen only once. Trimming left V 1 base short and J 4 bases short, with 7 bases between. Germline V CDR1 and CDR2: LGHNA, YNFKEQ. This CDR3 has 13 residues. Reverse transcription of roughly 0.5 to 1 ug RNA was performed with random hexamers. TCRdb analysed the immunoSEQ multiplex PCR reads with MiXCR anew, one entry per CDR3 protein. The sample consists of over 95,000 distinct CDR3 sequences, 85% to 95% of them appearing once. This sample stems from a study of CD8 T cells in Susac syndrome. This chain joins TRBV4-2 and TRBJ1-1; D gene ambiguous. The sequence came from a human donor in good health. The sequenced material came from CD4+ T cells from PBMCs. CDR3 bases: TGTGCCAGCAGCCAAGCCTCCTCCACTGAAGCTTTCTTT. Its protein product is CASSQASSTEAFF.